This TCR beta chain was sequenced during a study of early T cells in non-severe SARS-CoV-2 infection. J gave up 4 bases and V 4 bases, and 4 bases lay outside the gene matches. In germline, CDR1 is SGHNT, CDR2 YYREEE (reference sequence). This CDR3 comprises 13 residues. This clonotype was seen many times. TCRdb reprocessed the 5' RACE reads via MiXCR and lists one record per CDR3 protein. Of tens of thousands of distinct CDR3 sequences in the sample, about 4.4% were seen once. This receptor was taken from an adult who was a healthcare worker with PCR-confirmed SARS-CoV-2 infection or an uninfected control (not recorded which). Sequencing used whole blood. The chain combines TRBV5-4 with TRBJ1-2; 7 bases are shared with TRBD1. The CDR3 here is CASSLTGPYGYTF. In DNA, the CDR3 is TGTGCCAGCAGCCTGACAGGGCCCTATGGCTACACCTTC. The variable domain in full, completed from reference TRBV5-4 and TRBJ1-2, reads ETGVTQSPTHLIKTRGQQVTLRCSSQSGHNTVSWYQQALGQGPQFIFQYYREEENGRGNFPPRFSGLQFPNYSSELNVNALELDDSALYLCASSLTGPYGYTFGSGTRLTVV.